The present entry profiles one TCR beta chain with its context. Its antigen remains unidentified. It has no much larger one-base neighbor in the sample; base qualities were not kept. The CDR3 measures 14 amino acids from cysteine to phenylalanine. The kept DNA is CDR3 alone, 42 bases in frame from the first base. From a lookup of the germline V gene, CDR1 and CDR2 are SNHLY and FYNNEI. The V end gives up 8 bases and the J end 11 bases, leaving 14 bases in the junction not matched to a gene. The data are from a study of technical replicates of blood from a handful of donors (dated 2017 in TCRdb). Library method: the immunoSEQ multiplex PCR assay. The table was pulled from immuneACCESS by TCRdb, which kept in-frame rearrangements only. Such tables lose some clones; where checked, under half of the loss comes from unresolved V genes, and the rest has no known cause. The sample records roughly 79,000 clones, around 95% of which are singletons. The leading ten clones occupy 0.35% to 0.45% of the sample.

This sequence originates from a human donor in good health. This chain is built from TRBV2 and TRBJ2-1; 8 bases in between match TRBD2. Sequencing was carried out using T cells isolated from PBMCs. The DNA sequence reads TGTGCCAGCTACATGGGGGGGCGGGAGGAGAAGCAGTTCTTC. It translates to CASYMGGREEKQFF.